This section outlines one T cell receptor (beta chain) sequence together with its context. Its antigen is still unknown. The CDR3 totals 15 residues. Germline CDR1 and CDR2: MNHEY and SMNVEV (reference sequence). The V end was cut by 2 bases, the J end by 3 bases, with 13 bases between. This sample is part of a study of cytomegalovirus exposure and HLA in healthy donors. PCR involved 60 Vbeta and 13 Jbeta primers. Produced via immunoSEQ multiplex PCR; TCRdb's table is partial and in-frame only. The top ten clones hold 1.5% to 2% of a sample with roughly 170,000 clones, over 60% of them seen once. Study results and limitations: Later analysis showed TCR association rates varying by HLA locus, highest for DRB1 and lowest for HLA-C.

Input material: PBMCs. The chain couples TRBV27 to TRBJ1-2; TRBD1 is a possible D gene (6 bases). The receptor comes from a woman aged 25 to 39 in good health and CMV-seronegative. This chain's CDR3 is CASSLGYRDHYGYTF. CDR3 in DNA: TGTGCCAGCAGTTTAGGTTACAGGGATCACTATGGCTACACCTTC.